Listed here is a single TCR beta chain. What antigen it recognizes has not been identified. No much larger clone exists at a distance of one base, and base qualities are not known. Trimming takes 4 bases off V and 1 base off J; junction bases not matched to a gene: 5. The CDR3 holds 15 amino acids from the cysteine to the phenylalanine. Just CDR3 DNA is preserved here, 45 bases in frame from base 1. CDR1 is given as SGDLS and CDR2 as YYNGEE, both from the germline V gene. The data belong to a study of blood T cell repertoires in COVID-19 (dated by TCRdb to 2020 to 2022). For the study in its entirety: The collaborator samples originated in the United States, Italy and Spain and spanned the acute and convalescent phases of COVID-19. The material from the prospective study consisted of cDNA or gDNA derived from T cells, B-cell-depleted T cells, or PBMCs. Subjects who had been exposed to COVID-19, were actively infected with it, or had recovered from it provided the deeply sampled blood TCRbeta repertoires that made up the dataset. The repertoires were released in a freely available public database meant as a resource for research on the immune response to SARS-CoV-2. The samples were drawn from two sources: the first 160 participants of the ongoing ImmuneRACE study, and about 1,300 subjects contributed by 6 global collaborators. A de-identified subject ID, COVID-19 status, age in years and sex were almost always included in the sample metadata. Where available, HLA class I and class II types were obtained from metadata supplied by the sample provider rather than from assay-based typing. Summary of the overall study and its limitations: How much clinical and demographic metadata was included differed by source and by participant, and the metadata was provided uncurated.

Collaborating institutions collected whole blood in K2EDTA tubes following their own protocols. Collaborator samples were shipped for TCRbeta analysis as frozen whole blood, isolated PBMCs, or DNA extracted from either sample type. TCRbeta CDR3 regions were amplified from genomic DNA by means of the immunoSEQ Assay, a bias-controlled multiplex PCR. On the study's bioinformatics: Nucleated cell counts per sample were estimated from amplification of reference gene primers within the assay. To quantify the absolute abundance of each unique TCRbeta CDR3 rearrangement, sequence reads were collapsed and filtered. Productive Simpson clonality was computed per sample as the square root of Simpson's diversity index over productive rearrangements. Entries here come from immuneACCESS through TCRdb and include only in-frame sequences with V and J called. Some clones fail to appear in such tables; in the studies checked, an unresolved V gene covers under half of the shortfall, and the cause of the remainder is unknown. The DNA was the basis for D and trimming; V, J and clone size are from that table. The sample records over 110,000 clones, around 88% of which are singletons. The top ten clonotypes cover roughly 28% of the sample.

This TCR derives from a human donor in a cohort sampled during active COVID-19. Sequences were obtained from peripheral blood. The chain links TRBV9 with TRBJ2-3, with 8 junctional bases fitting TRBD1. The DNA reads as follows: TGTGCCAGCAGCTTGCAGGGGGCCGGCACAGATACGCAGTATTTT. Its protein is CASSLQGAGTDTQYF. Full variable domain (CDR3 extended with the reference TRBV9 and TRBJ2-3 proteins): DSGVTQTPKHLITATGQRVTLRCSPRSGDLSVYWYQQSLDQGLQFLIQYYNGEERAKGNILERFSAQQFPDLHSELNLSSLELGDSALYFCASSLQGAGTDTQYFGPGTRLTVL.